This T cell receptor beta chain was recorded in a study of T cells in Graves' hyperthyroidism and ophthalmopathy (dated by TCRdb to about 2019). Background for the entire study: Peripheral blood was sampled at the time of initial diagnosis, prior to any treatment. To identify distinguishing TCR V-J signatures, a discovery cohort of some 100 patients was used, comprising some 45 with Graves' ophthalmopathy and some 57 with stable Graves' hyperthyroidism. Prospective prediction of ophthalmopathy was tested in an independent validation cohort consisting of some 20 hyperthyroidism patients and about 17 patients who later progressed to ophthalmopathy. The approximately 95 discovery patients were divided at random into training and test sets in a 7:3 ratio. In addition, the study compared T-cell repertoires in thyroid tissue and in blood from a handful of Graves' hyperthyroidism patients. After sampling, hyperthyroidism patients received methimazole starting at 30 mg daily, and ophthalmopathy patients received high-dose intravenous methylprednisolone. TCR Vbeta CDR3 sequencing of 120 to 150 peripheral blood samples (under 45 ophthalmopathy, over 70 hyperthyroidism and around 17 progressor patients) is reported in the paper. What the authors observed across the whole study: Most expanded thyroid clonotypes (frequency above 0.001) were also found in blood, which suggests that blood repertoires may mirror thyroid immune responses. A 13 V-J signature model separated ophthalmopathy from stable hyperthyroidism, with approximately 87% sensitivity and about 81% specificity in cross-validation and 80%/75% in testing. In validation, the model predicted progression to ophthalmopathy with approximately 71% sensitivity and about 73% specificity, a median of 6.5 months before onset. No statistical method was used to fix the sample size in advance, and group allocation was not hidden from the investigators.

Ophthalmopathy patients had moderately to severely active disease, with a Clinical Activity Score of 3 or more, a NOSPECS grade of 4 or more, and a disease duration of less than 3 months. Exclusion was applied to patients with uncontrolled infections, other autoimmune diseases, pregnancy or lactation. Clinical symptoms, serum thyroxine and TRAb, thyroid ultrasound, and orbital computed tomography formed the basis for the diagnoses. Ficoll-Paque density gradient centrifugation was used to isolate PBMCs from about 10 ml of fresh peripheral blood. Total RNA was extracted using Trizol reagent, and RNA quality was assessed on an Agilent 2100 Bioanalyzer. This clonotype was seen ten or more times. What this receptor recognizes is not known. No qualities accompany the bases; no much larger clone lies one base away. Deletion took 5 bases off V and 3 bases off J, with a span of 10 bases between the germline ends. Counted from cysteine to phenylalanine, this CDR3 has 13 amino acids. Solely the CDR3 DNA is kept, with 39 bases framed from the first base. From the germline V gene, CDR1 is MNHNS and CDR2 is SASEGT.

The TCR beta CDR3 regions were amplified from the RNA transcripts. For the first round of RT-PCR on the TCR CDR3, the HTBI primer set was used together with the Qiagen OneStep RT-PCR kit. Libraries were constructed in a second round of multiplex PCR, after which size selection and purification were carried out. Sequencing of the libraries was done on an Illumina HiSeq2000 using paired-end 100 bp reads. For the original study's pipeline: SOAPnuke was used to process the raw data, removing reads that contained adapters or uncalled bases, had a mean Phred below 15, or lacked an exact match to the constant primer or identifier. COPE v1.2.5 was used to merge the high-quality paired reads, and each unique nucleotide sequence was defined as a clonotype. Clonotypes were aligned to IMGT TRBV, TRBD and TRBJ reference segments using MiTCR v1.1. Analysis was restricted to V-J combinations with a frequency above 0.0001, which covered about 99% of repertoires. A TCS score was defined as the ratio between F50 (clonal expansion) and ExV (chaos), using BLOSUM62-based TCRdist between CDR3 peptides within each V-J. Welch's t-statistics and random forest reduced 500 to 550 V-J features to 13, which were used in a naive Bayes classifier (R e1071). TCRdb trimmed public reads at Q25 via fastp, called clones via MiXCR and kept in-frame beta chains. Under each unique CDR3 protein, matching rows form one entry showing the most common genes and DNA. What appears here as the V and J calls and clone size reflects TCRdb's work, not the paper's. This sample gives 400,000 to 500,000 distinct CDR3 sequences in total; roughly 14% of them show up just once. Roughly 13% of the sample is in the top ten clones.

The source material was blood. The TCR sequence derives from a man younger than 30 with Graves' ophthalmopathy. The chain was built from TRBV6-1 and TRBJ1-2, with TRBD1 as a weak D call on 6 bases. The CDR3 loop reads CASSIGGYYGYTF. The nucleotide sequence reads TGTGCCAGCAGTATCGGGGGCTACTATGGCTACACCTTC.